A selection of T cell receptor beta chains follows, all from one sample in a study of PD-1 and CTLA-4 blockade in melanoma. Data came from immunoSEQ multiplex PCR; TCRdb stores just in-frame clones and leaves some out. The sample lists more than 25,000 clones, about 89% seen once, with around 8.7% in the top ten. The sample consisted of CD8+ T cells from peripheral blood, taken before anti-PD-1 treatment. All receptors derive from a human donor with melanoma. Both conserved end residues are part of each CDR3. Each record gives: clone size, J gene, D gene, V gene, CDR3 DNA, CDR3 protein. D genes are given only for firm matches. Only part of the rows carry a size: once, few, many, or a class if the clone is expanded.

once,TRBJ1-1,.,TRBV2,TGTGCCAGCAGTGATTCGCCCCCGAGGGAAGCTTTCTTT,CASSDSPPREAFF
.,TRBJ1-1,.,TRBV30,TGTGCCTGCCACGGGAGAGAAGCTTTCTTT,CACHGREAFF
.,TRBJ2-1,.,TRBV27,TGTGCCAGCAGTTCCACGGGTAGCTCCTACAATGAGCAGTTCTTC,CASSSTGSSYNEQFF
.,TRBJ2-5,.,TRBV6-2/TRBV6-3,TGTGCCAGCAGTTACGGGGGAGGAACCCAAGAGACCCAGTACTTC,CASSYGGGTQETQYF
.,TRBJ2-1,TRBD2,TRBV19,TGTGCCAGTAGTGATGACCCGGGACTAGCAGGCTCCTACAATGAGCAGTTCTTC,CASSDDPGLAGSYNEQFF
.,TRBJ1-2,.,TRBV7-9,TGTGCCAGCAGCTCCCGATGGACACCCGAGAGCTATGGCTACACCTTC,CASSSRWTPESYGYTF
.,TRBJ2-2,.,TRBV6-5,TGTGCCAGCAGTTACTCTCTCAGGGAGGAGCTGTTTTTT,CASSYSLREELFF
.,TRBJ1-2,TRBD1,TRBV19,TGTGCCAGTAGACCACAGGGGACTAACTATGGCTACACCTTC,CASRPQGTNYGYTF
.,TRBJ1-4,.,TRBV12-3/TRBV12-4,TGTGCCAGCAGGTCACTCCTTCGAGAAAAACTGTTTTTT,CASRSLLREKLFF
.,TRBJ2-2,TRBD2,TRBV28,TGTGCCAGCAGTTTCTGGCGGGAGGGGACCGGGGAGCTGTTTTTT,CASSFWREGTGELFF
.,TRBJ1-5,.,TRBV6-5,TGTGCCAGCAGTTCGGGACTTAGCAATCAGCCCCAGCATTTT,CASSSGLSNQPQHF
.,TRBJ2-2,.,TRBV29-1,TGCAGCGTTGAAGTGGGAGTGAACACCGGGGAGCTGTTTTTT,CSVEVGVNTGELFF
once,TRBJ1-1,.,TRBV11-3,TGTGCCAGCAGCTTAGACTCCTTGAGACACGGGAGCCGTGAAGCTTTCTTT,CASSLDSLRHGSREAFF
medium-sized,TRBJ2-2,.,TRBV7-9,TGTGCCAGCAGCTTAGCGGGATTGGACCAAGAGATCGGGGAGCTGTTTTTT,CASSLAGLDQEIGELFF
.,TRBJ2-6,.,TRBV7-9,TGTGCCAGCAGCTCTATCCACCCTCAGGATACAGGGGCCAACGTCCTGACTTTC,CASSSIHPQDTGANVLTF
.,TRBJ1-5,.,TRBV30,TGTGCCTGGAGTGAAGGGACTCAGCCCCAGCATTTT,CAWSEGTQPQHF
.,TRBJ2-2,TRBD2,TRBV29-1,TGCAGCGTTGAAGCGGGAGGGCTGAGGACCGGGGAGCTGTTTTTT,CSVEAGGLRTGELFF
.,TRBJ2-3,TRBD2,TRBV11-2,TGTGCCAGCAGCTTACTGGCGGGAGTCCCGGATACGCAGTATTTT,CASSLLAGVPDTQYF
.,TRBJ1-1,TRBD1,TRBV6-5,TGTGCCAGCAGTTACACTGACAGGGGCGTGAGCACTGAAGCTTTCTTT,CASSYTDRGVSTEAFF
.,TRBJ2-1,.,TRBV3-1/TRBV3-2,TGTGCCAGCAGCCAAGTTAATCTACTAGATGTTACCAATGAGCAGTTCTTC,CASSQVNLLDVTNEQFF
.,TRBJ1-2,TRBD1,TRBV19,TGTGCCAGTGGGGACAGGTCTTATGGCTACACCTTC,CASGDRSYGYTF
.,TRBJ1-1,.,TRBV19,TGTGCCAGTAGTCCCCTCAGGGCGAACACTGAAGCTTTCTTT,CASSPLRANTEAFF
.,TRBJ2-1,TRBD2,TRBV4-1,TGCGCCAGCAGCCAAGAGGGACTAGCGGGAGCGACCTACAATGAGCAGTTCTTC,CASSQEGLAGATYNEQFF
.,TRBJ1-2,.,TRBV30,TGTGCCTGGAGTCACGACAGCTTCGATGGCTACACCTTC,CAWSHDSFDGYTF
.,TRBJ2-6,.,TRBV7-9,TGTGCCAGCAGCTTAATTGGGGTCTCTGGGGCCAACGTCCTGACTTTC,CASSLIGVSGANVLTF
.,TRBJ2-5,.,TRBV6-5,TGTGCCAGCAGGACAACTCTGGTGGAGACCCAGTACTTC,CASRTTLVETQYF
once,TRBJ2-7,.,TRBV13,TGTGCCAGCAGCTCGGGACGCGACTACGAGCAGTACTTC,CASSSGRDYEQYF
.,TRBJ1-1,.,TRBV10-3,TGTGCCACCGGAGGGGGGACGGACACTGAAGCTTTCTTT,CATGGGTDTEAFF
.,TRBJ2-3,TRBD2,TRBV5-6,TGTGCCAGCAGCTTGAGCGGCGGGGGAACAGATACGCAGTATTTT,CASSLSGGGTDTQYF
.,TRBJ2-1,TRBD2,TRBV2,TGTGCCAGCAGTGACTGGGGGGGGTCGGACAATGAGCAGTTCTTC,CASSDWGGSDNEQFF
.,TRBJ2-5,.,TRBV7-9,TGTGCCAGCAGCTTAGGGCCCTCCGGGAGCCAGTACTTC,CASSLGPSGSQYF
.,TRBJ2-1,.,TRBV19,TGTGCCACACAAGGCGGCTCCTACAATGAGCAGTTCTTC,CATQGGSYNEQFF